Shown below are 6 T cell receptor beta chains from a single sample sequenced in a study of human T cells and chemical hapten exposure. Time point meaning: patch test 1, 2 weeks after DPC sensitization. The treatment here: therapeutic diphenylcyclopropenone sensitization with weekly scalp DPC. MiXCR was run by TCRdb on the RACE reads, yielding one entry per CDR3 protein. Of approximately 82,000 distinct CDR3 sequences in the sample, about 10% were seen once. Sequencing used whole blood, obtained in connection with sensitization to the hapten diphenylcyclopropenone (DPC). The receptors originated from a woman aged 55-75 years with alopecia areata. Some clones in this sample may be carry-over from other donors' samples.

J is TRBJ2-6 and V is TRBV11-1; 7 bases agree with TRBD1. Trimming at V came to 1 base and at J to 0 bases, leaving 0 bases not matched to a gene. The CDR3 is 16 residues long. CDR1 and CDR2 (germline): SGHAT, FQDESV (reference sequence). CDR3 DNA sequence: TGTGCCAGCAGCTTAGGGGACAGCTCTGGGGCCAACGTCCTGACTTTC. Its protein is CASSLGDSSGANVLTF.

This chain connects TRBV7-6 to TRBJ1-2; unclear D gene. The CDR3 is 15 residues long. From germline, CDR1 is SGHVS and CDR2 FNYEAQ. Trimming cost V 2 bases and J 2 bases, with 12 bases left between them. The CDR3 DNA reads as TGTGCCAGCAGCTTATCACCAGGAGCGAACTATGGCTACACCTTC. Translation: CASSLSPGANYGYTF.

This clonotype was observed a few times. The chain employs TRBV3-1 and TRBJ1-1; D unresolved. V was cut by 1 base and J by 0 bases, with 12 bases left in between. CDR1 is LGHDT and CDR2 is YNNKEL in the germline V gene (reference sequence). CDR3 length: 16 amino acids. The CDR3 protein is CASSQASGVMNTEAFF. The CDR3 DNA follows: TGTGCCAGCAGCCAAGCCTCGGGAGTTATGAACACTGAAGCTTTCTTT.

Note on this clonotype: One junction end does not reproduce the germline sequence, and a read error may be involved. The V call is TRBV7-7, the J call TRBJ2-1; 9 bases match TRBD1. Per the germline V gene, CDR1 is SSHAT and CDR2 is FNYEAQ (reference sequence). CDR3 length equals 16 residues. The CDR3: CASSLFTPGQGNEQFF. CDR3 nucleotides: TGTGCTAGCAGCTTATTCACCCCGGGACAGGGTAATGAGCAGTTCTTC.

This clonotype showed up many times. The chain carries TRBV5-1 and TRBJ2-2; no clear D. Germline V gene lookup returns CDR1 SGHRS and CDR2 YFSETQ. The CDR3 sequence is 13 residues long. V lost 4 bases to trimming and J lost 5 bases, with 9 bases between them. CDR3 region: CASSPPVTGELFF. CDR3 nucleotide sequence: TGCGCCAGCAGCCCGCCCGTAACCGGGGAGCTGTTTTTT.

A few counts support this clonotype. The rearrangement uses TRBV7-6 and TRBJ1-3; 9 bases align to TRBD1. The length of the CDR3 is 16 residues. V trimming: 5 bases; J trimming: 0 bases; junction bases outside the gene matches: 5. Per germline, CDR1 SGHVS and CDR2 FNYEAQ. CDR3 protein: CASSPRTGDSGNTIYF. CDR3 DNA: TGTGCCAGCAGCCCGCGGACAGGGGACTCTGGAAACACCATATATTTT.